The 18 T cell receptor beta chains given below trace back to one sample, sequenced in a study of T-cell reconstitution after alpha-beta-depleted transplantation in children. This sample's TCRbeta library carried unique molecular identifier barcodes. From the PCR reads, TCRdb called clonotypes with MiXCR, one entry per CDR3 protein. The repertoire includes some 240,000 distinct CDR3 sequences, over 9.5% of them detected once, and approximately 5.4% sits in the top ten. Sequencing was performed on PBMCs from the stem cell graft donor, taken from the stem cell graft. These receptors originate from a human donor who donated a stem cell graft to a child with SCID.

This clonotype was counted many times. The rearrangement links TRBV18 to TRBJ1-1; D perhaps matches TRBD1 (5 bases). Germline CDR1 and CDR2: KGHSH and LQKENI. There are 14 residues in the CDR3. Between the trimmed V and J ends, which lost 4 bases and 1 base, there was a span of 10 bases. The CDR3 spells CASSRGQGNTEAFF. CDR3 DNA sequence: TGTGCCAGCTCACGAGGTCAGGGGAACACTGAAGCTTTCTTT.

This clonotype has ten or more counts. The V and J genes are TRBV6-5 and TRBJ1-6; possibly TRBD1 for D (5 bases). Germline CDR1 MNHEY, CDR2 SVGAGI. The CDR3 runs to 18 residues. The V gene lost 2 bases and the J gene lost 2 bases, with 16 bases spanning the gap. The chain's CDR3 is CASSYGDWRGAYNSPLHF. For the CDR3, the DNA is TGTGCCAGCAGTTACGGGGACTGGAGGGGAGCCTATAATTCACCCCTCCACTTT.

This clonotype was seen ten or more times. The chain is built from TRBV7-3 and TRBJ1-1; possibly TRBD1 for D (5 bases). The CDR3 has 16 amino acids. The germline gives CDR1 SGHTA, CDR2 FQGTGA. The V gene lost 5 bases and the J gene lost 4 bases, with 20 bases spanning the gap. This chain's CDR3 is CASSPTSTEEGTEAFF. CDR3 sequence (DNA): TGTGCCAGCAGCCCTACTTCGACAGAGGAGGGCACTGAAGCTTTCTTT. Full variable domain (outside the CDR3, taken from reference TRBV7-3 and TRBJ1-1): GAGVSQTPSNKVTEKGKYVELRCDPISGHTALYWYRQSLGQGPEFLIYFQGTGAADDSGLPNDRFFAVRPEGSVSTLKIQRTERGDSAVYLCASSPTSTEEGTEAFFGQGTRLTVV.

This clonotype has just a few counts. This chain joins TRBV5-6 and TRBJ2-7; D uncertain. Trimming stripped 1 base from V and 0 bases from J, with 11 bases between. The V gene's germline CDR1 is SGHDT and CDR2 YYEEEE. This CDR3 region has 15 residues. CDR3 protein: CASSLLAAYSYEQYF. The CDR3 DNA reads TGTGCCAGCAGCTTGTTAGCCGCGTACTCCTACGAGCAGTACTTC. Variable domain in full (rest from reference TRBV5-6 and TRBJ2-7): DAGVTQSPTHLIKTRGQQVTLRCSPKSGHDTVSWYQQALGQGPQFIFQYYEEEERQRGNFPDRFSGHQFPNYSSELNVNALLLGDSALYLCASSLLAAYSYEQYFGPGTRLTVT.

CDR3 DNA: TGTGCCAGCAGCTTACAGGGTGGGGGAGAGACCCAGTACTTC. It yields the protein CASSLQGGGETQYF. V and J are TRBV7-3 and TRBJ2-5, with D perhaps given as TRBD1 or TRBD2 (5 bases each). The germline V gene encodes CDR1 SGHTA and CDR2 FQGTGA. The CDR3 sequence is 14 residues long. Deletions cut 2 bases from V and 4 bases from J, with 11 bases between.

This clonotype was detected ten times or more. V usage is TRBV20-1 and J usage is TRBJ1-1; D unclear. Germline values: CDR1 DFQATT, CDR2 SNEGSKA (reference sequence). This CDR3 has 14 amino acids. The germline V and J ends were trimmed by 5 bases and 3 bases, with 16 bases remaining between them. In DNA form, the CDR3 reads TGCAGTGCTGCGGAAGTGGCGAGCGACACTGAAGCTTTCTTT. Its protein product is CSAAEVASDTEAFF.

This clonotype has ten or more counts. CDR3 sequence reads: CATSDRRGGKNIQYF. For the CDR3, the DNA is TGTGCCACCAGTGATCGAAGGGGGGGCAAAAACATTCAGTACTTC. This rearrangement joins TRBV24-1 to TRBJ2-4, with D possibly TRBD2 on 7 matching bases. The germline V gene has CDR1 KGHDR and CDR2 SFDVKD. V was cut by 3 bases and J by 3 bases, with 11 bases left in between. This CDR3 is 15 amino acids long.

J is TRBJ1-5 and V is TRBV7-9, with D perhaps TRBD1 (5 bases). CDR1 and CDR2 (germline): SEHNR, FQNEAQ (reference sequence). The CDR3 contains 15 residues. V was cut by 4 bases and J by 7 bases, with 17 bases left in between. The CDR3 nucleotides are TGTGCCAGCAGCTCCGCGGACACCTTATGGCAGCCCCAGCATTTT. Its protein is CASSSADTLWQPQHF.

The table lists this clonotype with many counts. The rearrangement links TRBV6-2 or TRBV6-3 to TRBJ1-5; TRBD1 is a possible D gene (5 bases). V gave up 6 bases and J gave up 3 bases, with 15 bases separating them. The CDR3 is made up of 15 amino acids. Germline loops: CDR1 MNHEY, CDR2 SVGEGT. CDR3 coding DNA: TGTGCCAGCAGAAGGGACCGCAACTCCAATCAGCCCCAGCATTTT. It is translated as CASRRDRNSNQPQHF.

This clonotype was counted ten times or more. The CDR3 spells CSATPGQGAHAYNSPLHF. CDR3 DNA sequence: TGCAGTGCTACCCCGGGACAGGGGGCTCATGCCTATAATTCACCCCTCCACTTT. The chain uses TRBV20-1 and TRBJ1-6, with 12 bases matching TRBD1. The germline gives CDR1 DFQATT, CDR2 SNEGSKA (reference sequence). V lost 4 bases to trimming and J lost 2 bases; unmatched junction nucleotides: 9. The CDR3 runs to 18 residues.

The DNA of the CDR3 is TGTGCCAGCGCAGAATACAGAGACTTCACAGATACGCAGTATTTT. Its translation: CASAEYRDFTDTQYF. The J gene is TRBJ2-3, the V gene TRBV6-1; D gene ambiguous. This CDR3 has 15 residues. Trimming shortened V by 8 bases and J by 2 bases, and 17 bases separated the two germline ends. Germline lookup yields CDR1 MNHNS and CDR2 SASEGT.

This clonotype was seen at least ten times. This chain links TRBV7-8 with TRBJ1-2, with 7 bases identical to TRBD1. The length of the CDR3 is 14 residues. Germline assignment: CDR1 SGHVS and CDR2 FQNEAQ. V dropped 9 bases and J dropped 7; count of bases not matched to a gene: 14. The CDR3 loop is CASVSTQGYGGYTF. In DNA form, the CDR3 reads TGTGCCAGTGTCTCCACACAGGGGTATGGTGGCTACACCTTC.

In this sample, this clonotype turned up many times. V gene TRBV2 combines with J gene TRBJ1-2; TRBD1 matches at 7 bases. Losses at the gene ends were 6 bases for V and 6 bases for J; bases not matched to a gene: 7. The V gene's germline CDR1 is SNHLY and CDR2 FYNNEI. This CDR3 comprises 13 residues. Here the CDR3 DNA reads TGTGCCAGCAGGAGGGTCGACAGGGATGGCTACACCTTC. It translates to CASRRVDRDGYTF.

This clonotype was recorded many times. The chain couples TRBV20-1 to TRBJ2-5; possibly TRBD2 for D (5 bases). This CDR3 has 15 residues. V lost 0 bases, J lost 1 base, and 12 bases lay in between. Germline V gene lookup returns CDR1 DFQATT and CDR2 SNEGSKA (reference sequence). The CDR3 DNA sequence: TGCAGTGCTAGAGATTGGCGGACTTTCCAAGAGACCCAGTACTTC. Its translation is CSARDWRTFQETQYF.

This clonotype has ten or more counts. The gene calls are TRBV6-5 and TRBJ1-1; 9 nucleotides match TRBD1. Germline V lookup: CDR1 MNHEY, CDR2 SVGAGI. The junction had 9 bases not matched to a gene; V was cut back by 7 bases and J by 0 bases. This CDR3 has 16 residues. CDR3 in DNA: TGTGCCAGCATTCACGACAGGGGGGGGTTGAACACTGAAGCTTTCTTT. It codes for CASIHDRGGLNTEAFF.

This clonotype showed up many times. The rearrangement links TRBV29-1 to TRBJ1-2, with D unclear. CDR3 length: 13 amino acids. The V and J ends lost 7 bases and 5 bases respectively, with 17 bases between them. Looked up from germline, CDR1 is SQVTM and CDR2 is ANQGSEA. CDR3 nucleotide sequence: TGCAGCGCCCGAGAGTTGGCTCGATATGGCTACACCTTC. Residues: CSARELARYGYTF.

The CDR3 reads CASSRPTLRDDTEAFF. The CDR3 bases are TGTGCCAGCAGCCGGCCCACCCTGCGGGACGACACTGAAGCTTTCTTT. J is TRBJ1-1 and V is TRBV5-6; possible D gene TRBD1, 5 bases. V lost 4 bases, J lost 3 bases, and 19 bases lay in between. The CDR3 spans 16 residues. Per germline, CDR1 SGHDT and CDR2 YYEEEE.

This chain uses TRBV29-1 with TRBJ2-1; no reliable D call. V lost 8 bases and J 12 bases, leaving 17 bases between the germline ends. Germline V CDR1 and CDR2: SQVTM, ANQGSEA. The length of the CDR3 is 11 residues. The chain's CDR3 is CSIGLYPVQFF. The CDR3 DNA reads as TGCAGCATTGGCCTATATCCTGTGCAGTTCTTC.